A single sample gave rise to the 27 T cell receptor beta chains below, sequenced in a study of T cell responses to AZD1222 COVID-19 vaccine (dated by TCRdb to the early 2020s). Receptor amplification or capture employed the immunoSEQ multiplex PCR assay. TCRdb re-hosts the immuneACCESS table, in-frame sequences only. Its copies lack some clones; in the studies checked, an unresolved V gene accounts for under half of them, and the cause for the rest is not known. The sample table lists approximately 61,000 clones, around 82% of them with a count of one. Jointly, the top ten make up 20% to 30% of the sample. Explained via the paper, the time point label denotes: about 28 days (+/-7) after the second vaccine dose. The material was peripheral blood, obtained 28 days after the second AZD1222 dose. Every receptor here comes from an adult who received the AZD1222 COVID-19 vaccine.

The chain carries TRBV7-2 and TRBJ1-4; D is possibly TRBD1 (5 bases). Germline V gene lookup returns CDR1 SGHTA and CDR2 FQGNSA. The CDR3 extends over 14 amino acids. Trimming pared 2 bases from V and 11 bases from J, leaving 15 bases between. CDR3 sequence: CASSLNRDSGKLFF. In nucleotides, the CDR3 is TGTGCCAGCAGCTTAAACCGGGACTCGGGGAAACTGTTTTTT.

V usage is TRBV18 and J usage is TRBJ2-7, with D perhaps being TRBD1 or TRBD2 (5 bases each). This CDR3 contains 16 residues. Germline assignment: CDR1 KGHSH and CDR2 LQKENI. V dropped 3 bases and J dropped 0 bases, with 15 bases sitting between them. The CDR3 region has the DNA TGTGCCAGCTCACCGCTTGGGGCGGGTCGCTCCTACGAGCAGTACTTC. This encodes CASSPLGAGRSYEQYF.

This chain joins TRBV28 and TRBJ2-7; 11 positions match TRBD1. Germline V gene sequence: CDR1 MDHEN, CDR2 SYDVKM. V shed 5 bases and J 4 bases; nucleotides not matched to a gene: 7. The CDR3 runs 15 residues. This chain's CDR3 is CASSGRDRGRYEQYF. CDR3 bases: TGTGCCAGCAGTGGCCGGGACAGGGGGAGATACGAGCAGTACTTC. The variable domain in full, completed from reference TRBV28 and TRBJ2-7, reads DVKVTQSSRYLVKRTGEKVFLECVQDMDHENMFWYRQDPGLGLRLIYFSYDVKMKEKGDIPEGYSVSREKKERFSLILESASTNQTSMYLCASSGRDRGRYEQYFGPGTRLTVT.

The chain uses TRBV12-5 and TRBJ1-5, with D possibly TRBD1 on 5 matching bases. Germline loops: CDR1 LGHNT, CDR2 FRNRAP. Trimming removed 6 bases at V and 5 bases at J, with 20 bases between. The CDR3 extends over 16 amino acids. The CDR3 DNA reads TGTGCTAGTGGCCCTCGAGGATTTCGGGGCTATCAGCCCCAGCATTTT. Encoded protein: CASGPRGFRGYQPQHF.

This rearrangement joins TRBV12-3 or TRBV12-4 to TRBJ2-7; perhaps TRBD2 as D (5 bases). V lost 5 bases to trimming and J lost 4 bases, with 12 bases between them. This CDR3 is 13 amino acids long. The CDR3 is CASSQRAVYEQYF. The CDR3 DNA follows: TGTGCCAGCAGTCAGAGGGCCGTATACGAGCAGTACTTC.

The chain is built from TRBV19 and TRBJ1-5, with 10 bases lining up with TRBD1. Germline V gene lookup returns CDR1 LNHDA and CDR2 SQIVND (reference sequence). This CDR3 comprises 16 residues. V dropped 5 bases and J dropped 1; count of bases not matched to a gene: 5. CDR3 residues: CASSWDRGSSNQPQHF. In nucleotides, the CDR3 is TGTGCCAGTAGTTGGGACAGGGGCTCGAGCAATCAGCCCCAGCATTTT.

The gene calls are TRBV6-4 and TRBJ2-3; 7 bases map to TRBD2. Germline CDR1 reads MRHNA; CDR2 reads SNTAGT. The CDR3 is 14 residues long. V was clipped by 2 bases and J by 3 bases; unmatched bases: 2. The CDR3 loop reads CASSDGGETDTQYF. Here the CDR3 DNA reads TGTGCCAGCAGTGACGGGGGGGAAACAGATACGCAGTATTTT.

This chain links TRBV7-6 with TRBJ2-1, with D tentatively TRBD2 (5 bases). Deletions cut 4 bases from V and 8 bases from J, with 24 bases between. The length of the CDR3 is 17 residues. Germline values: CDR1 SGHVS, CDR2 FNYEAQ. CDR3 nucleotides: TGTGCCAGCAGCTCGCCCGGCCAGCGGCAATTAGGAGATGAGCAGTTCTTC. The encoded protein is CASSSPGQRQLGDEQFF.

This clone has more than one count but fewer than ten. The chain combines TRBV30 with TRBJ1-6, with D hard to call. Trimming removed 4 bases from V and 7 bases from J, with 11 bases in between. CDR1 GTSNPN and CDR2 SVGIG come from the germline V gene (reference sequence). This CDR3 is built from 13 residues. Here the CDR3 reads CAWTENNNSPLHF. CDR3 DNA sequence: TGTGCCTGGACAGAGAACAACAATTCACCCCTCCACTTT. Drawing the rest from reference TRBV30 and TRBJ1-6, the complete variable domain is SQTIHQWPATLVQPVGSPLSLECTVEGTSNPNLYWYRQAAGRGLQLLFYSVGIGQISSEVPQNLSASRPQDRQFILSSKKLLLSDSGFYLCAWTENNNSPLHFGNGTRLTVT.

This clone was detected only once. CDR3 nucleotides: TGTGCCAGCAGCTCCTGGCAGGGGTCACCCCTCCACTTT. Protein sequence: CASSSWQGSPLHF. This chain uses TRBV5-4 with TRBJ1-6, with D tentatively TRBD1 (6 bases). Germline-derived CDR1 and CDR2 are SGHNT and YYREEE (reference sequence). The CDR3 contains 13 residues. The germline V and J ends were trimmed by 3 bases and 10 bases, with 11 bases remaining between them. Full variable domain (rest looked up from reference TRBV5-4 and TRBJ1-6): ETGVTQSPTHLIKTRGQQVTLRCSSQSGHNTVSWYQQALGQGPQFIFQYYREEENGRGNFPPRFSGLQFPNYSSELNVNALELDDSALYLCASSSWQGSPLHFGNGTRLTVT.

The genes are TRBV12-3 or TRBV12-4 and TRBJ1-2; tentatively, D is TRBD1 (5 bases). Trimming took off 8 bases at V and 3 bases at J, with 7 bases between the two ends. The CDR3 covers 11 residues. CDR3 loop: CASLQDYGYTF. The CDR3 region has the DNA TGTGCCAGCCTACAGGACTATGGCTACACCTTC.

The chain has TRBV30 and TRBJ2-1, with TRBD2 matching 12 bases. Germline loops: CDR1 GTSNPN, CDR2 SVGIG (reference sequence). Germline trimming cut 4 bases from V and 9 bases from J; bases unmatched to any gene: 10. CDR3 length: 15 amino acids. This chain's CDR3 is CAWTPASGRASEQFF. CDR3 in DNA: TGTGCCTGGACCCCGGCTAGCGGGAGGGCCAGTGAGCAGTTCTTC. Full variable domain (remainder filled in from reference TRBV30 and TRBJ2-1): SQTIHQWPATLVQPVGSPLSLECTVEGTSNPNLYWYRQAAGRGLQLLFYSVGIGQISSEVPQNLSASRPQDRQFILSSKKLLLSDSGFYLCAWTPASGRASEQFFGPGTRLTVL.

This clone has more than one count but fewer than ten. This sequence joins TRBV27 and TRBJ1-2; 9 positions agree with TRBD1. The trim removed 4 bases at V and 8 bases at J, leaving 5 bases unmatched. Germline CDR1 reads MNHEY; CDR2 reads SMNVEV (reference sequence). The CDR3 runs to 13 residues. In DNA, the CDR3 is TGTGCCAGCAGTTGGGGACAGGGCCGAGGCTACACCTTC. As protein: CASSWGQGRGYTF.

This chain links TRBV5-1 with TRBJ2-7; 10 nucleotides match TRBD1. Germline V gives CDR1 SGHRS, CDR2 YFSETQ. The ends lost 2 bases at V and 2 bases at J; junction bases unmatched: 1. The CDR3 loop spans 14 amino acids. This CDR3 is CASSFDRGPYEQYF. The CDR3 nucleotides read TGCGCCAGCAGCTTTGACAGGGGGCCCTACGAGCAGTACTTC.

The chain joins TRBV7-8 to TRBJ2-5; no reliable D call. Trimming cost V 5 bases and J 5 bases, with 9 bases left between them. Germline V gene lookup returns CDR1 SGHVS and CDR2 FQNEAQ. The CDR3 loop spans 12 amino acids. The CDR3 DNA sequence: TGTGCCAGCAGCCCCCCCAGTGAGACCCAGTACTTC. Its protein is CASSPPSETQYF. Complete variable domain (other parts from reference TRBV7-8 and TRBJ2-5): GAGVSQSPRYKVAKRGQDVALRCDPISGHVSLFWYQQALGQGPEFLTYFQNEAQLDKSGLPSDRFFAERPEGSVSTLKIQRTQQEDSAVYLCASSPPSETQYFGPGTRLLVL.

The chain joins TRBV5-1 to TRBJ1-6; 10 nucleotides match TRBD1. This CDR3 has 19 residues. Looked up from germline, CDR1 is SGHRS and CDR2 is YFSETQ. The ends lost 0 bases at V and 5 bases at J; junction bases unmatched: 11. The CDR3 spells CASSLGRQGAWVDNSPLHF. CDR3 DNA: TGCGCCAGCAGCTTGGGGCGACAGGGGGCATGGGTGGATAATTCACCCCTCCACTTT. Full variable domain (remainder filled in from reference TRBV5-1 and TRBJ1-6): KAGVTQTPRYLIKTRGQQVTLSCSPISGHRSVSWYQQTPGQGLQFLFEYFSETQRNKGNFPGRFSGRQFSNSRSEMNVSTLELGDSALYLCASSLGRQGAWVDNSPLHFGNGTRLTVT.

The V gene is TRBV6-5, the J gene TRBJ2-1, with a weak D call TRBD1 (6 bases). The CDR3 extends over 15 amino acids. V lost 2 bases, J lost 8 bases, and 16 bases lay in between. Germline CDR1 and CDR2: MNHEY and SVGAGI. The DNA for the CDR3 is TGTGCCAGCAGTTACGTTTCAGGGGCCCTGGATGAGCAGTTCTTC. Residues: CASSYVSGALDEQFF.

The genes are TRBV6-6 and TRBJ2-2, with 9 bases matching TRBD2. The CDR3 is made up of 14 amino acids. Per the germline V gene, CDR1 is MNHNY and CDR2 is SVGAGI (reference sequence). V shed 6 bases, J shed 3 bases, and the junction held 2 bases outside the gene matches. CDR3 bases: TGTGCCAGCAGCCGGACTAGCGACACCGGGGAGCTGTTTTTT. As protein: CASSRTSDTGELFF.

The genes are TRBV27 and TRBJ2-1, with 7 nucleotides matching TRBD1. J gave up 3 bases and V 6 bases, and 8 bases lay outside the gene matches. Germline CDR1 is MNHEY and CDR2 is SMNVEV (reference sequence). The CDR3 runs 15 residues. Written as DNA, the CDR3 is TGTGCCAGCAGGGAGGACAGGCCGGGCTACAATGAGCAGTTCTTC. This gives the protein CASREDRPGYNEQFF.

This chain connects TRBV4-3 to TRBJ2-7, with a weak D call TRBD1 (5 bases). V was cut by 4 bases and J by 2 bases, with 24 bases left in between. The CDR3 spans 18 residues. Germline V CDR1 and CDR2: LGHNA, YSLEER. DNA for the CDR3: TGCGCCAGCAGCCCTATGGGGCCAAACGGGCTCCCGACCTACGAGCAGTACTTC. Translated, it gives CASSPMGPNGLPTYEQYF.

The J gene is TRBJ2-1, the V gene TRBV18; 9 positions agree with TRBD2. Trimming took 4 bases from V and 3 from J; bases not matched to a gene: 1. In germline, CDR1 is KGHSH, CDR2 LQKENI. CDR3 size: 14 residues. The CDR3 region is CASSRREGYNEQFF. CDR3 in DNA: TGTGCCAGCTCACGGCGGGAGGGCTACAATGAGCAGTTCTTC.

V is TRBV29-1 and J is TRBJ2-1; D is possibly TRBD1 (5 bases). Germline CDR1 reads SQVTM; CDR2 reads ANQGSEA. This CDR3 is 10 amino acids long. Trimming removed 7 bases from V and 10 bases from J, with 11 bases in between. CDR3 nucleotide sequence: TGCAGCGGGGGCCAGGAGGAGCAGTTCTTC. It translates to CSGGQEEQFF.

The CDR3 protein is CASYETGGIAAGELFF. CDR3 DNA: TGCGCCAGCTACGAAACAGGGGGAATCGCGGCCGGGGAGCTGTTTTTT. J is TRBJ2-2 and V is TRBV5-1; 8 nucleotides agree with TRBD1. Trimming at V came to 7 bases and at J to 6 bases, leaving 14 bases not matched to a gene. Germline lookup yields CDR1 SGHRS and CDR2 YFSETQ. The CDR3 loop spans 16 amino acids.

This rearrangement joins TRBV28 to TRBJ1-2; D is unclear. V dropped 6 bases and J dropped 9 bases, with 17 bases sitting between them. Germline-derived CDR1 and CDR2 are MDHEN and SYDVKM. CDR3 length: 13 residues. The CDR3, as DNA: TGTGCCAGCAGCCTGGGATACCGAGAGCGCTACACCTTC. Amino acid sequence: CASSLGYRERYTF.

The chain links TRBV6-2 or TRBV6-3 to TRBJ1-5, with 7 bases lining up with TRBD1. V lost 7 bases to trimming and J lost 0 bases; unmatched junction nucleotides: 6. CDR1 MNHEY and CDR2 SVGEGT come from the germline V gene. The length of the CDR3 is 15 residues. This CDR3 reads CASNPGQSSNQPQHF. The CDR3 nucleotides are TGTGCCAGCAACCCGGGACAGAGTAGCAATCAGCCCCAGCATTTT.

This clone was found a few times. The rearrangement joins TRBV10-3 to TRBJ2-5, with D possibly called TRBD1 or TRBD2 (5 bases each). Germline V CDR1 and CDR2: ENHRY, SYGVKD. Trimming removed 8 bases at V and 1 base at J, with 17 bases between. The CDR3 has 15 amino acids. CDR3 region: CAIGDVGGAQETQYF. In nucleotides, the CDR3 is TGTGCCATCGGGGACGTGGGCGGAGCCCAAGAGACCCAGTACTTC.

The chain links TRBV7-3 to TRBJ1-5, with TRBD1 matching 7 bases. With V trimmed by 5 bases and J by 9 bases, 7 bases remained unmatched. In germline, CDR1 is SGHTA, CDR2 FQGTGA. The CDR3 consists of 13 residues. DNA for the CDR3: TGTGCCAGCAGCCCCCGGCCAGGGGGGCCCCAGCATTTT. Its translation: CASSPRPGGPQHF.